The T cell receptor beta chain under discussion was sequenced for a study of blood T cell repertoires in COVID-19. Sequencing used immunoSEQ multiplex PCR; TCRdb keeps in-frame clones, though not all of them. The sample holds approximately 240,000 clones, over 75% seen once. The CDR3 consists of 16 residues. Germline CDR1 MGHDK, CDR2 SYGVNS. Trimming cost V 5 bases and J 4 bases; bases outside gene matches: 9. This clonotype originated in a woman in her 40s who had recovered from COVID-19. The sequenced sample was peripheral blood. The chain carries TRBV25-1 and TRBJ2-1; 9 bases match TRBD2. As DNA, the CDR3 is TGTGCCAGCAGTCCATTTAGCGGGAGTCAGTACAATGAGCAGTTCTTC. It codes for CASSPFSGSQYNEQFF.